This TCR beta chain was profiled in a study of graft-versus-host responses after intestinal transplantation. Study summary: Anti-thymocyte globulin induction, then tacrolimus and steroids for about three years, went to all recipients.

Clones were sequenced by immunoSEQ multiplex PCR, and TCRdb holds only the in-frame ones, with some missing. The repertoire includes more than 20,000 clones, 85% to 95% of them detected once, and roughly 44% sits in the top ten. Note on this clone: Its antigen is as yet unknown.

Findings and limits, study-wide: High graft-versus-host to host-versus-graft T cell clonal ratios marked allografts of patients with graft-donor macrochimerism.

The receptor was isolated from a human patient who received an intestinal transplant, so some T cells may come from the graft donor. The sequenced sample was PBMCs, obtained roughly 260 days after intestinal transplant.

As DNA, the CDR3 is TGTGCCAGCAGTTTATCAGCCAAAAACATTCAGTACTTC. This sequence encodes CASSLSAKNIQYF. This chain joins TRBV28 and TRBJ2-4; D is unresolved. This CDR3 has 13 amino acids. The germline V and J ends were trimmed by 1 base and 0 bases, with 1 base remaining between them. Germline CDR1 is MDHEN and CDR2 is SYDVKM.